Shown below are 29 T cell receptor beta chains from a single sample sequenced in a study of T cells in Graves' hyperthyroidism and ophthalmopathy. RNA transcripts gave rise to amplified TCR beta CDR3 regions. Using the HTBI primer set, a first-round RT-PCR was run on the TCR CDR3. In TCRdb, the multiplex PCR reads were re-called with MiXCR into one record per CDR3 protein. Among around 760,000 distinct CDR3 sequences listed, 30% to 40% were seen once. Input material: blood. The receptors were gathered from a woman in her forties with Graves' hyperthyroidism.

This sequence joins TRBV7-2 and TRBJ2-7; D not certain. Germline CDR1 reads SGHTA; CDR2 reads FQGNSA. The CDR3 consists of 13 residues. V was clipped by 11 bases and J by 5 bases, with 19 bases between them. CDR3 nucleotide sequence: TGTGCCGGCTCCCCCATAGGGTGGAACGAGCAGTACTTC. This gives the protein CAGSPIGWNEQYF.

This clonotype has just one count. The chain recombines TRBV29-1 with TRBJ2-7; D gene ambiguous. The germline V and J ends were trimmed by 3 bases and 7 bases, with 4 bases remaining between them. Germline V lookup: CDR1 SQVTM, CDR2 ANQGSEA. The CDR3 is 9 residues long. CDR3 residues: CSVDNEQYF. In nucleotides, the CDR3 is TGCAGCGTTGACAATGAGCAGTACTTC.

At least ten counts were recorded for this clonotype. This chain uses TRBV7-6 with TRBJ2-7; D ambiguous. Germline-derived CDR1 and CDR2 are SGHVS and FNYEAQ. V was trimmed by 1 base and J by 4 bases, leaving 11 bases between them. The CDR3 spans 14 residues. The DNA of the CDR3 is TGTGCCAGCAGCTTAGAACTCGGTTCTTACGAGCAGTACTTC. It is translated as CASSLELGSYEQYF.

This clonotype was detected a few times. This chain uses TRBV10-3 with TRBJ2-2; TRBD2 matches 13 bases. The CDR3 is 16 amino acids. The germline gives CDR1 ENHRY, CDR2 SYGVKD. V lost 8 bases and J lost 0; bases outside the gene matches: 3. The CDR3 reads CAIPTSGGSNTGELFF. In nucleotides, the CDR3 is TGTGCCATCCCGACTAGCGGGGGGTCGAACACCGGGGAGCTGTTTTTT.

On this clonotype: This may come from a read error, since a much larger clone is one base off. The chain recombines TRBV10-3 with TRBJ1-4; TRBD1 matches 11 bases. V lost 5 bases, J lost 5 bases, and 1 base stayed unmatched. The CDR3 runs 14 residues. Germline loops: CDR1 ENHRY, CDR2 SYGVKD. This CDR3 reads CAISRDRGNEKLFF. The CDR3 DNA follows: TGTGCCATCAGTAGGGACAGGGGGAATGAAAAACTGTTTTTT.

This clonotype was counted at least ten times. The DNA for the CDR3 is TGCGCCAGCAGTGGGACAGGGAGCTCCTACGAGCAGTACTTC. It encodes CASSGTGSSYEQYF. This chain links TRBV10-2 with TRBJ2-7, with 8 bases aligning to TRBD1. V was pared by 4 bases and J by 0 bases, with 2 bases of the junction left unmatched. The CDR3 contains 14 residues. Looked up from germline, CDR1 is WSHSY and CDR2 is SAAADI.

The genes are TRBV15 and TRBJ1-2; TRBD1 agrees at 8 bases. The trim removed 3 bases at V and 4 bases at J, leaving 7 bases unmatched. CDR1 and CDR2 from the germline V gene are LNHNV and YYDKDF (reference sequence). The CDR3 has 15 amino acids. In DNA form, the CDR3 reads TGTGCCACCAGCAGTAAGGGACAGGAGAGCTATGGCTACACCTTC. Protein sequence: CATSSKGQESYGYTF. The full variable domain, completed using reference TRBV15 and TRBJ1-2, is DAMVIQNPRYQVTQFGKPVTLSCSQTLNHNVMYWYQQKSSQAPKLLFHYYDKDFNNEADTPDNFQSRRPNTSFCFLDIRSPGLGDTAMYLCATSSKGQESYGYTFGSGTRLTVV.

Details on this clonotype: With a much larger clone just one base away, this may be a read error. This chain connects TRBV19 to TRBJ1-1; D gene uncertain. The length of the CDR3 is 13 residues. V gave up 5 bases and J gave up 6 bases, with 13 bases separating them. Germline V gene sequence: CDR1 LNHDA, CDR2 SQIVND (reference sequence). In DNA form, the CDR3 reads TGTGCCAGTAGTTCGGGTTACGGCCCTGAAGCTTTCTTT. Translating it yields CASSSGYGPEAFF.

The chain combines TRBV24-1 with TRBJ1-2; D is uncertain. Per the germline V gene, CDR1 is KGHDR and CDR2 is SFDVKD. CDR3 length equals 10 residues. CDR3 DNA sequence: TGTGCTACAGAGAACTATGGCTACACCTTC. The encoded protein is CATENYGYTF.

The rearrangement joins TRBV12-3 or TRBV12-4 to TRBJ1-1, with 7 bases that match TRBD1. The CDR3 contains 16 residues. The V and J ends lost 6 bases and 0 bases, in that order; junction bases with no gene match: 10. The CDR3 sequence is CASRPMTGSLNTEAFF. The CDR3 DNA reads TGTGCCAGCAGGCCAATGACAGGGAGCTTGAACACTGAAGCTTTCTTT.

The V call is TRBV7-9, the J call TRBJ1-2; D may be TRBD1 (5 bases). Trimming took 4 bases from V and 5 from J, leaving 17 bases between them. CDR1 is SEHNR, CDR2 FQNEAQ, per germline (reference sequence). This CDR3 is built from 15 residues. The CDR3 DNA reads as TGTGCCAGCAGCTCCATAGCGGGAGAGGGGTATGGCTACACCTTC. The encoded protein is CASSSIAGEGYGYTF. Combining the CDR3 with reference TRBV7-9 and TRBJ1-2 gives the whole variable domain DTGVSQNPRHKITKRGQNVTFRCDPISEHNRLYWYRQTLGQGPEFLTYFQNEAQLEKSRLLSDRFSAERPKGSFSTLEIQRTEQGDSAMYLCASSSIAGEGYGYTFGSGTRLTVV.

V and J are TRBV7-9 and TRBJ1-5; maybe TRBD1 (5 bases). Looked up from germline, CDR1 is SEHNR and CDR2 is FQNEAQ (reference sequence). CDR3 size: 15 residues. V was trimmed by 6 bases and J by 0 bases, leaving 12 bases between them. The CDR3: CASSGTADSNQPQHF. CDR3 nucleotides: TGTGCCAGCAGTGGGACGGCTGATAGCAATCAGCCCCAGCATTTT.

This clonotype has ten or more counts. CDR3 bases: TGCAGTGCTAACGGACTAGCGGGCCCAAGGAGAGAGACCCAGTACTTC. It yields the protein CSANGLAGPRRETQYF. The chain joins TRBV20-1 to TRBJ2-5; 11 bases are shared with TRBD2. Germline V gene data show CDR1 as DFQATT and CDR2 as SNEGSKA (reference sequence). J lost 4 bases, V lost 4 bases, and 11 bases had no gene match. The CDR3 is 16 amino acids.

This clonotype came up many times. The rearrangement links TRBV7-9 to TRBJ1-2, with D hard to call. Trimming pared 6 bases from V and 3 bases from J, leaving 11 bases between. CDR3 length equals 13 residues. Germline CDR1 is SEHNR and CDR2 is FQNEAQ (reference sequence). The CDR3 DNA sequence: TGTGCCAGCAGGCCCTCATCGGACTATGGCTACACCTTC. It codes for CASRPSSDYGYTF.

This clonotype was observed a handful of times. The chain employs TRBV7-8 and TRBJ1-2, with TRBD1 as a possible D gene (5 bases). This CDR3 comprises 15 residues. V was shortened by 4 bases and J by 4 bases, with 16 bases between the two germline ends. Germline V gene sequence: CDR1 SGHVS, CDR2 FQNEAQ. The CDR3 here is CASSSTKTAVYGYTF. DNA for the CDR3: TGTGCCAGCAGCTCAACTAAGACAGCCGTCTATGGCTACACCTTC.

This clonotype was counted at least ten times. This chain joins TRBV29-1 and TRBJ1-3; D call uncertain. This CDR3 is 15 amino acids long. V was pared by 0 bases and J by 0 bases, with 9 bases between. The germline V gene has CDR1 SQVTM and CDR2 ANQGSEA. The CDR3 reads CSVEDSRYSGNTIYF. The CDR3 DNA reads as TGCAGCGTTGAAGACTCCAGGTACTCTGGAAACACCATATATTTT. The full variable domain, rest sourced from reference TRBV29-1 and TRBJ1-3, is SAVISQKPSRDICQRGTSLTIQCQVDSQVTMMFWYRQQPGQSLTLIATANQGSEATYESGFVIDKFPISRPNLTFSTLTVSNMSPEDSSIYLCSVEDSRYSGNTIYFGEGSWLTVV.

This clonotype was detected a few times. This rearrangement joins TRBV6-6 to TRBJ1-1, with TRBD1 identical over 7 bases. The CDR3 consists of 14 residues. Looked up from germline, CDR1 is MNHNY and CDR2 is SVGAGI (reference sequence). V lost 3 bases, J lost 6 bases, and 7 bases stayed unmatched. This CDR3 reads CASSYGPGTAEAFF. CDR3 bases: TGTGCCAGCAGTTATGGGCCCGGGACAGCTGAAGCTTTCTTT.

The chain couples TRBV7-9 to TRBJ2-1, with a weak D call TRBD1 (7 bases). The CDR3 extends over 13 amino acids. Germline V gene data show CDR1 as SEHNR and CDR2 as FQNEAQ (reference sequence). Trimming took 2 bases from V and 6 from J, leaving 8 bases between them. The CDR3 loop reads CASSLQGGNEQFF. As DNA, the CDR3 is TGTGCCAGCAGCTTACAGGGGGGCAATGAGCAGTTCTTC.

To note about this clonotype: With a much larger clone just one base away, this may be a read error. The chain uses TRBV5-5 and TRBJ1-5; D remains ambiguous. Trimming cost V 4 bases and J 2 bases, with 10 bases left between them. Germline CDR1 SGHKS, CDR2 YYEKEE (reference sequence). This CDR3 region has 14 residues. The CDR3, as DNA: TGTGCCAGCAGCGCGGGTTGGGGCAATCAGCCCCAGCATTTT. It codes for CASSAGWGNQPQHF.

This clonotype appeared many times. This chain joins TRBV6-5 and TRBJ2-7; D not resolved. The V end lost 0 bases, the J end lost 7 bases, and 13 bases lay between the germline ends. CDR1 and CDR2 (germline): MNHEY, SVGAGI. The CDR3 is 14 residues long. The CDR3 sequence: CASSYSPGWVEQYF. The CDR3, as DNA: TGTGCCAGCAGTTACTCACCGGGTTGGGTTGAGCAGTACTTC.

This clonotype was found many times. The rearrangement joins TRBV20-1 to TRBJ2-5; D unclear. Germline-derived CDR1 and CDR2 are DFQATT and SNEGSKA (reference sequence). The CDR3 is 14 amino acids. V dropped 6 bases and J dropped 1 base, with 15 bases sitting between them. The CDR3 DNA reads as TGCAGTGCACCGGACCAGCGAGTCCAAGAGACCCAGTACTTC. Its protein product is CSAPDQRVQETQYF.

The CDR3 reads CASSFGGRTMNTEAFF. The CDR3 region has the DNA TGTGCCAGCAGCTTCGGGGGGAGGACTATGAACACTGAAGCTTTCTTT. The genes are TRBV7-3 and TRBJ1-1, with a tentative D call TRBD1 (5 bases). The V end lost 3 bases, the J end lost 0 bases, and 14 bases lay between the germline ends. Germline V CDR1 and CDR2: SGHTA, FQGTGA. The CDR3 runs to 16 residues.

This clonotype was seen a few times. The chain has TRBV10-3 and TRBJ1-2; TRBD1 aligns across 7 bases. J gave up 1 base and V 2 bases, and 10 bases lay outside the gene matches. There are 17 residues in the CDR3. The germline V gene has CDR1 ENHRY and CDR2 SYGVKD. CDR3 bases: TGTGCCATCAGTGAGACGGTACGGGACAGATATAACTATGGCTACACCTTC. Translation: CAISETVRDRYNYGYTF.

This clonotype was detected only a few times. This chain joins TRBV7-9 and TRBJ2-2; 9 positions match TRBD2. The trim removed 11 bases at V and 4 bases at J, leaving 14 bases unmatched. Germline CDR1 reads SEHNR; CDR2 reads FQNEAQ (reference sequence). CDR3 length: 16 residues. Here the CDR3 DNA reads TGTGCCTGGAGCCTTAGACTAGCGGCGGGCACCGGGGAGCTGTTTTTT. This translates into CAWSLRLAAGTGELFF.

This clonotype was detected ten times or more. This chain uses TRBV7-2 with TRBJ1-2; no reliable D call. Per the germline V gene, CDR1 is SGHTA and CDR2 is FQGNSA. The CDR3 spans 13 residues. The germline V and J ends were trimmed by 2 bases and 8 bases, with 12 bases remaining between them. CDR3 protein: CASSLRGRYGYTF. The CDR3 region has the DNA TGTGCCAGCAGCTTAAGAGGGAGGTACGGCTACACCTTC. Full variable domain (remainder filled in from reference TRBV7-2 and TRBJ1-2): GAGVSQSPSNKVTEKGKDVELRCDPISGHTALYWYRQSLGQGLEFLIYFQGNSAPDKSGLPSDRFSAERTGGSVSTLTIQRTQQEDSAVYLCASSLRGRYGYTFGSGTRLTVV.

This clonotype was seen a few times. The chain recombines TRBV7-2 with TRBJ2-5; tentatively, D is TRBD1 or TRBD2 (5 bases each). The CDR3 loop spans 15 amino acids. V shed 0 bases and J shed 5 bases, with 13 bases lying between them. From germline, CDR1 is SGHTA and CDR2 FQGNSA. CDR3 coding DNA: TGTGCCAGCAGCTTAGCCGGGCAGGGCGGGGAGACCCAGTACTTC. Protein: CASSLAGQGGETQYF. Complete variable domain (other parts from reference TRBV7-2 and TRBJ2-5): GAGVSQSPSNKVTEKGKDVELRCDPISGHTALYWYRQSLGQGLEFLIYFQGNSAPDKSGLPSDRFSAERTGGSVSTLTIQRTQQEDSAVYLCASSLAGQGGETQYFGPGTRLLVL.

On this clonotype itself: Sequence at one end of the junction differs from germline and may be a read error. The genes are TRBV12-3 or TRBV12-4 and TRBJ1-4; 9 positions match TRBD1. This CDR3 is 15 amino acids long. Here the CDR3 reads CASNNRGPSNERLFF. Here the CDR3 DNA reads TGTGCCAGCAACAACAGGGGGCCATCTAATGAAAGACTGTTTTTT.

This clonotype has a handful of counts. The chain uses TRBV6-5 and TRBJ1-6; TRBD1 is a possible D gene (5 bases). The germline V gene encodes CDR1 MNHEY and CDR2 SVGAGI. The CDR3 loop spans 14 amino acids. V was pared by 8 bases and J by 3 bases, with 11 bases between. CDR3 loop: CASARADYNSPLHF. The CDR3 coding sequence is TGTGCCAGCGCCAGGGCTGACTATAATTCACCCCTCCACTTT.

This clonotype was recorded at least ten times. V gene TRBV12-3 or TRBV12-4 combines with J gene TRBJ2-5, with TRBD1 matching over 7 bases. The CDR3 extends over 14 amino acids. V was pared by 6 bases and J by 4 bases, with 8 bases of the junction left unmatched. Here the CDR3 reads CASSSRQGLETQYF. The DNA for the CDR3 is TGTGCCAGCAGCAGTCGACAGGGTTTAGAGACCCAGTACTTC.